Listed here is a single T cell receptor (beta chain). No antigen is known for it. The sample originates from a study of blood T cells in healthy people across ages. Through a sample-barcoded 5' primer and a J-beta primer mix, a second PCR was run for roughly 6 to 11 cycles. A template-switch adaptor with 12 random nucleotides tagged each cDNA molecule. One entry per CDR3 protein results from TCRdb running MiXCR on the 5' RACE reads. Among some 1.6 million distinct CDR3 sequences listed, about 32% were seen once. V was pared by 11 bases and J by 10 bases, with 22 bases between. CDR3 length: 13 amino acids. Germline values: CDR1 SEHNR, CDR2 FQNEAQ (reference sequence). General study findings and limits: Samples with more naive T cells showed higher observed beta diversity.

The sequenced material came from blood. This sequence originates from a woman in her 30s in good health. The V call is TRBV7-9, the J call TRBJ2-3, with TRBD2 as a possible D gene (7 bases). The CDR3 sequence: CAGVVGGGDAQYF. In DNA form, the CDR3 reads TGTGCCGGCGTGGTAGGGGGGGGCGACGCGCAGTATTTT. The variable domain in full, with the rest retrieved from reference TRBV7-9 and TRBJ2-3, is DTGVSQNPRHKITKRGQNVTFRCDPISEHNRLYWYRQTLGQGPEFLTYFQNEAQLEKSRLLSDRFSAERPKGSFSTLEIQRTEQGDSAMYLCAGVVGGGDAQYFGPGTRLTVL.